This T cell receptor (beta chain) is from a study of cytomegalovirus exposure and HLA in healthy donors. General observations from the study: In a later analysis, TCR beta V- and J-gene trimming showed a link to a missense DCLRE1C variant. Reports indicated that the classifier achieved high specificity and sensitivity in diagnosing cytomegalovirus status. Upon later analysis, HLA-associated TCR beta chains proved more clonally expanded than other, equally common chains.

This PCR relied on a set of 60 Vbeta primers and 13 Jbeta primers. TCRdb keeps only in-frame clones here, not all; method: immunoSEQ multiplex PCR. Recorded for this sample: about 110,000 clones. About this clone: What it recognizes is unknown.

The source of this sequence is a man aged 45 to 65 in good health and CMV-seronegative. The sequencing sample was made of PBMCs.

The chain's CDR3 is CASSRGQASYEQYF. DNA for the CDR3: TGTGCCAGTAGTAGGGGACAGGCTAGCTACGAGCAGTACTTC. This sequence joins TRBV19 and TRBJ2-7; 8 bases are shared with TRBD1. Looked up from germline, CDR1 is LNHDA and CDR2 is SQIVND (reference sequence). With V trimmed by 4 bases and J by 3 bases, 5 bases remained unmatched. The CDR3 sequence is 14 residues long.